The 19 T cell receptor beta chains below come from one sample, sequenced in a study of identical twins. In TCRdb, the 5' RACE reads were re-called with MiXCR into one record per CDR3 protein. The sample contains approximately 260,000 distinct CDR3 sequences, about 8.3% of which appear only once. Another study also made use of these data, one on yellow fever vaccine responses in identical twins.

Source material: CD8+ T cells sorted from blood. The source of these receptors is a woman younger than 35 in good health.

The table lists this clonotype with a few counts. The rearrangement joins TRBV6-1 to TRBJ2-7; D call uncertain. This CDR3 comprises 14 residues. V shed 7 bases and J shed 3 bases, with 16 bases lying between them. CDR1 is MNHNS and CDR2 is SASEGT in the germline V gene. The CDR3 DNA reads TGTGCCAGCAACTCTCACTGGGGAAACTACGAGCAGTACTTC. The encoded protein is CASNSHWGNYEQYF.

This clonotype was recorded many times. The rearrangement links TRBV5-1 to TRBJ2-3; D is unclear. This CDR3 spans 16 amino acids. Per germline, CDR1 SGHRS and CDR2 YFSETQ. V lost 1 base to trimming and J lost 2 bases, with 14 bases between them. CDR3: CASSLFLYDNTDTQYF. CDR3 nucleotide sequence: TGCGCCAGCAGCTTGTTCCTTTACGACAACACAGATACGCAGTATTTT.

Ten or more counts support this clonotype. V gene TRBV7-6 combines with J gene TRBJ2-3, with D unclear. Germline values: CDR1 SGHVS, CDR2 FNYEAQ. Trimming removed 2 bases from V and 0 bases from J, with 9 bases in between. The CDR3 is 15 residues long. CDR3 nucleotides: TGTGCCAGCAGCTTAATCGGAGCCAGCACAGATACGCAGTATTTT. Encoded protein: CASSLIGASTDTQYF.

CDR3 loop: CASVLDGTGANEQFF. DNA for the CDR3: TGTGCCAGCGTCCTAGATGGGACAGGGGCGAATGAGCAGTTCTTC. The genes are TRBV6-1 and TRBJ2-1; 10 bases fit TRBD1. V dropped 8 bases and J dropped 7; count of bases not matched to a gene: 11. This CDR3 has 15 residues. In germline, CDR1 is MNHNS, CDR2 SASEGT.

The chain has TRBV27 and TRBJ2-1; D possibly corresponds to TRBD1 (6 bases). Between the trimmed V and J ends, which lost 3 bases and 6 bases, there was a span of 15 bases. The CDR3 spans 15 residues. Germline CDR1 is MNHEY and CDR2 is SMNVEV (reference sequence). This chain's CDR3 is CASSLGQGWGNEQFF. DNA of the CDR3: TGTGCCAGCAGTTTGGGGCAGGGGTGGGGCAATGAGCAGTTCTTC.

This clonotype showed up many times. The gene calls are TRBV19 and TRBJ2-1; perhaps TRBD2 as D (6 bases). The V gene's germline CDR1 is LNHDA and CDR2 SQIVND (reference sequence). The CDR3 runs to 15 residues. V was pared by 7 bases and J by 6 bases, with 19 bases between. The CDR3 DNA sequence: TGTGCCAGTACCACCGGGGGTACGATTGGCAATGAGCAGTTCTTC. Protein product: CASTTGGTIGNEQFF.

The rearrangement uses TRBV9 and TRBJ1-2; maybe TRBD1 (6 bases). The germline CDR1 and CDR2 sequences are SGDLS and YYNGEE. The CDR3 extends over 16 amino acids. Trimming removed 3 bases from V and 2 bases from J, with 17 bases in between. CDR3 nucleotide sequence: TGTGCCAGCAGCGACCAAACAGGACAGCCGAACTATGGCTACACCTTC. It yields the protein CASSDQTGQPNYGYTF.

This clonotype was picked up many times. The J gene is TRBJ1-2, the V gene TRBV12-3 or TRBV12-4, with D possibly being TRBD1 (5 bases). The CDR3 length is 12 residues. With 6 bases removed from V and 14 bases from J, the gap between germline ends came to 19 bases. The CDR3 loop reads CASREESPGLTF. The CDR3 DNA sequence: TGTGCCAGCAGAGAGGAGTCCCCGGGACTAACCTTC.

This clonotype was counted at least ten times. The chain is built from TRBV12-3 or TRBV12-4 and TRBJ1-2; 9 bases are shared with TRBD1. V shed 6 bases, J shed 7 bases, and the junction held 9 bases outside the gene matches. There are 14 residues in the CDR3. The CDR3 sequence: CASRVLQGQGGYTF. The CDR3 DNA is TGTGCCAGCAGAGTTTTACAGGGACAGGGTGGCTACACCTTC.

This CDR3 is CASSPGPDNEQFF. The CDR3 nucleotides are TGTGCCAGCAGCCCGGGCCCGGACAATGAGCAGTTCTTC. The V gene is TRBV7-9, the J gene TRBJ2-1; D ambiguous. Germline V CDR1 and CDR2: SEHNR, FQNEAQ (reference sequence). This CDR3 region has 13 residues. With 5 bases removed from V and 5 bases from J, the gap between germline ends came to 10 bases.

This chain uses TRBV2 with TRBJ2-7, with D perhaps TRBD2 (6 bases). The V and J ends lost 10 bases and 0 bases respectively, with 13 bases between them. The CDR3 has 13 residues. Germline assignment: CDR1 SNHLY and CDR2 FYNNEI. In DNA, the CDR3 is TGTGCCAAATCGGAGGGAAACTCCTACGAGCAGTACTTC. Amino acid sequence: CAKSEGNSYEQYF.

There are a few counts of this clonotype. This chain uses TRBV4-1 with TRBJ2-6, with D perhaps being TRBD1 or TRBD2 (5 bases each). CDR1 and CDR2 (germline): MGHRA, YSYEKL. The CDR3 is 14 amino acids. V shed 1 base and J shed 8 bases, with 9 bases lying between them. The CDR3 region is CASSQAGTTNVLTF. CDR3 DNA sequence: TGCGCCAGCAGCCAAGCCGGGACCACCAACGTCCTGACTTTC.

Ten or more counts support this clonotype. The V gene is TRBV7-9, the J gene TRBJ2-7; 8 nucleotides match TRBD2. This CDR3 is 14 amino acids long. The V gene's germline CDR1 is SEHNR and CDR2 FQNEAQ (reference sequence). Trimming took 6 bases from V and 4 from J; bases not matched to a gene: 8. CDR3 sequence reads: CASSSGTRIYEQYF. CDR3 bases: TGTGCCAGCAGTTCCGGGACTAGAATATACGAGCAGTACTTC.

This clonotype came up a few times. CDR3 loop: CASSLFRETQYF. The CDR3 DNA reads as TGTGCCAGCAGTTTATTTCGAGAGACCCAGTACTTC. The chain has TRBV28 and TRBJ2-5; D unclear. CDR1 and CDR2 from the germline V gene are MDHEN and SYDVKM. The V gene lost 1 base and the J gene lost 4 bases, with 4 bases spanning the gap. The CDR3 runs 12 residues.

This clonotype was counted only a few times. The chain employs TRBV10-3 and TRBJ2-2, with 8 bases that match TRBD2. Germline CDR1 ENHRY, CDR2 SYGVKD. CDR3 length equals 17 residues. V shed 2 bases, J shed 3 bases, and the junction held 8 bases outside the gene matches. For the CDR3, the DNA is TGTGCCATCAGTGAGCGAACCGCGGGGGGAGACACCGGGGAGCTGTTTTTT. Amino acid sequence: CAISERTAGGDTGELFF.

The chain is built from TRBV14 and TRBJ2-1; TRBD2 matches 12 bases. CDR1 and CDR2 from the germline V gene are SGHDN and FVKESK. The V and J ends lost 1 base and 7 bases, in that order; junction bases with no gene match: 2. This CDR3 contains 15 residues. DNA of the CDR3: TGTGCCAGCAGCCAAGTCGGACTAGCGGGAAATGAGCAGTTCTTC. Translating gives CASSQVGLAGNEQFF.

Only a few counts were recorded for this clonotype. The rearrangement links TRBV28 to TRBJ2-7; D unclear. This CDR3 is 15 amino acids long. Deletions cut 3 bases from V and 0 bases from J, with 12 bases between. CDR1 and CDR2 (germline): MDHEN, SYDVKM. The CDR3: CASSFSDLSSYEQYF. CDR3 DNA sequence: TGTGCCAGCAGTTTTTCCGACTTGTCCTCCTACGAGCAGTACTTC.

This clonotype was picked up many times. This rearrangement joins TRBV2 to TRBJ2-5, with unresolved D. Trimming stripped 1 base from V and 3 bases from J, with 12 bases between. CDR3 length equals 15 residues. The germline V gene encodes CDR1 SNHLY and CDR2 FYNNEI. In DNA, the CDR3 is TGTGCCAGCAGTGAAGTGCCGAATAAGGAAGAGACCCAGTACTTC. It is translated as CASSEVPNKEETQYF.

This clonotype was seen more than once but under ten times. The genes are TRBV4-3 and TRBJ2-3; 11 positions agree with TRBD2. Germline CDR1 LGHNA, CDR2 YSLEER. This CDR3 contains 18 residues. V was pared by 0 bases and J by 4 bases, with 9 bases of the junction left unmatched. DNA of the CDR3: TGCGCCAGCAGCCAAGAGGTACTAGCGGGAGTTGCAGCAGATACGCAGTATTTT. As protein: CASSQEVLAGVAADTQYF.